These 3 T cell receptor beta chains were all obtained from the same sample, sequenced in a study of T cell responses to AZD1222 COVID-19 vaccine. The assay was immunoSEQ multiplex PCR, and TCRdb's table has in-frame clones only and misses some. Of some 160,000 clones listed, roughly 90% are singletons. The input for sequencing was peripheral blood, taken 28 days after the second AZD1222 dose. The source is an adult who received the AZD1222 COVID-19 vaccine.

The V gene is TRBV7-8, the J gene TRBJ2-3, with 8 positions matching TRBD1. The germline V gene has CDR1 SGHVS and CDR2 FQNEAQ. The CDR3 spans 14 residues. The ends lost 10 bases at V and 6 bases at J; junction bases unmatched: 12. The CDR3 bases are TGTGCCACCAAACCCAGGGGGCGAATGGATACGCAGTATTTT. It is translated as CATKPRGRMDTQYF. Based on the CDR3 plus reference TRBV7-8 and TRBJ2-3, the full variable domain is GAGVSQSPRYKVAKRGQDVALRCDPISGHVSLFWYQQALGQGPEFLTYFQNEAQLDKSGLPSDRFFAERPEGSVSTLKIQRTQQEDSAVYLCATKPRGRMDTQYFGPGTRLTVL.

The chain joins TRBV14 to TRBJ2-2, with D tentatively TRBD2 (5 bases). CDR1 SGHDN and CDR2 FVKESK come from the germline V gene. CDR3 length equals 13 residues. V gave up 4 bases and J gave up 7 bases, with 10 bases separating them. CDR3 residues: CASSREFSGELFF. For the CDR3, the DNA is TGTGCCAGCAGCCGGGAGTTTAGCGGGGAGCTGTTTTTT.

The chain uses TRBV29-1 and TRBJ1-4, with D perhaps matching TRBD1 (5 bases). CDR1 and CDR2 (germline): SQVTM, ANQGSEA. The CDR3 is 15 amino acids. The V end lost 4 bases, the J end lost 8 bases, and 20 bases lay between the germline ends. The CDR3 loop is CSVAPFPGPREKLFF. The CDR3 region has the DNA TGCAGCGTTGCCCCATTCCCGGGGCCAAGGGAAAAACTGTTTTTT.